These T cell receptor beta chains were read from a single sample in a study of Graves' ophthalmopathy and Graves' hyperthyroidism. From the multiplex PCR reads, TCRdb called clonotypes with MiXCR, one entry per CDR3 protein. The sample carries over a million distinct CDR3 sequences, 36% recorded once. What was sequenced was peripheral blood or thyroid tissue (not recorded which). All receptors derive from an adult man with Graves' hyperthyroidism. The CDR3 runs from the conserved cysteine through the conserved F or W. D genes are given only for firm matches. The size entry is marked missing in some rows and otherwise reads once, few, many or a size class.

V,size,J,D,CDR3,DNA
TRBV25-1,.,TRBJ1-6,.,CVSSERTDGGAPLHF,TGTGTCAGCAGTGAAAGGACAGACGGAGGTGCACCCCTCCACTTT
TRBV7-9,.,TRBJ2-5,TRBD1,CASSLGDSNQETQYF,TGTGCCAGCAGCTTGGGGGACAGCAACCAAGAGACCCAGTACTTC
TRBV20-1,many,TRBJ2-7,TRBD1,CSARAGGRGNEQYF,TGCAGTGCTAGGGCAGGAGGCAGGGGGAACGAGCAGTACTTC
TRBV19,.,TRBJ1-2,TRBD1,CASSLSFWTGELEPLGDYGYTF,TGTGCCAGTAGCCTATCTTTTTGGACAGGGGAGTTGGAACCCCTCGGTGACTATGGCTACACCTTC
TRBV5-1,.,TRBJ1-1,.,CVSSLSPSGRTNTEAFF,TGCGTCAGCAGCTTGTCGCCTTCGGGCAGGACGAACACTGAAGCTTTCTTT
TRBV7-2,many,TRBJ1-5,TRBD1,CASSQGTVNQPQHF,TGTGCCAGCAGCCAAGGGACAGTCAATCAGCCCCAGCATTTT
TRBV6-1,few,TRBJ1-2,.,CASSEMYSSYGYTF,TGTGCCAGCAGTGAAATGTATTCGTCCTATGGCTACACCTTC
TRBV20-1,many,TRBJ2-7,.,CSARVDYEQYF,TGCAGTGCTAGAGTAGACTACGAGCAGTACTTC
TRBV7-8,few,TRBJ2-7,TRBD1,CASSLSSGFWDSSYEQYF,TGTGCCAGCAGCTTAAGTTCAGGTTTTTGGGACAGCTCCTACGAGCAGTACTTC
TRBV29-1,.,TRBJ1-1,.,CSVAGRVGTEAFF,TGCAGCGTTGCTGGCAGGGTAGGCACTGAAGCTTTCTTT
TRBV5-6,.,TRBJ2-7,.,CASSLALSITGARTYEQYF,TGTGCCAGCAGCCTTGCCTTATCCATTACGGGGGCGCGAACCTACGAGCAGTACTTC
TRBV2,few,TRBJ1-2,.,CASSESIENRADYGYTF,TGTGCCAGCAGTGAGTCCATTGAAAACAGGGCCGACTATGGCTACACCTTC
TRBV7-2,many,TRBJ1-6,.,CASSLIRGQGWALHF,TGTGCCAGCAGCTTAATTAGGGGCCAAGGGTGGGCCCTCCACTTT
TRBV7-8,.,TRBJ1-6,.,CASSLVVQNNSPLHF,TGTGCCAGCAGCTTAGTTGTGCAGAATAATTCACCCCTCCACTTT
TRBV20-1,many,TRBJ1-1,.,CSAIPPMTGNTEAFF,TGCAGTGCTATCCCCCCTATGACGGGGAACACTGAAGCTTTCTTT